The text below deals with one T cell receptor beta chain. The data stem from a study of blood T cell repertoires in COVID-19. Across the whole study: COVID-19 samples from acute and convalescent phases originated in the United States, Italy and Spain. PBMCs, B-cell-depleted T cells, or T cells provided the cDNA or gDNA that made up the material.

Assay used: immunoSEQ multiplex PCR; TCRdb lists only in-frame clones, some missing. There are roughly 200,000 clones in the sample; roughly 83% occur only once, and roughly 30% lies in the top ten. Material for sequencing was peripheral blood. This receptor was obtained from a middle-aged man with acute or convalescent COVID-19.

The CDR3 protein is CASSKEEGF. In DNA, the CDR3 is TGTGCCAGCAGCAAAGAGGAGGGCTTC. The chain employs TRBV21-1 and TRBJ2-7; the D call of TRBD2 is as the table states it, not checked on the DNA. TRBV21-1 is marked as a pseudogene. The CDR3 is 9 residues long.